This T cell receptor (beta chain) was found in a study of ipilimumab plus nivolumab after autologous stem cell transplantation. For the study at large: The myeloma cohort included high-risk transplant-naive patients and patients relapsing within 3 years of a first autologous transplant.

Checkpoint therapy with ipilimumab 1 mg/kg began 14 to 28 days after transplant. The method was immunoSEQ multiplex PCR; TCRdb's version includes in-frame clones alone and lacks a portion of them. The sample lists some 44,000 clones, approximately 90% occurring once. V was shortened by 2 bases and J by 0 bases, with 14 bases between the two germline ends. Germline assignment: CDR1 SEHNR and CDR2 FQNEAQ (reference sequence). The CDR3 has 17 amino acids. The sample here was PBMCs, taken in a trial of ipilimumab plus nivolumab as post-transplant consolidation. The clonotype originates from a male donor with multiple myeloma. This chain joins TRBV7-9 and TRBJ1-3; D is perhaps TRBD1 (5 bases). CDR3 loop: CASSLLVRGVSGNTIYF. The CDR3 DNA sequence: TGTGCCAGCAGCTTACTTGTTAGGGGTGTCTCTGGAAACACCATATATTTT.